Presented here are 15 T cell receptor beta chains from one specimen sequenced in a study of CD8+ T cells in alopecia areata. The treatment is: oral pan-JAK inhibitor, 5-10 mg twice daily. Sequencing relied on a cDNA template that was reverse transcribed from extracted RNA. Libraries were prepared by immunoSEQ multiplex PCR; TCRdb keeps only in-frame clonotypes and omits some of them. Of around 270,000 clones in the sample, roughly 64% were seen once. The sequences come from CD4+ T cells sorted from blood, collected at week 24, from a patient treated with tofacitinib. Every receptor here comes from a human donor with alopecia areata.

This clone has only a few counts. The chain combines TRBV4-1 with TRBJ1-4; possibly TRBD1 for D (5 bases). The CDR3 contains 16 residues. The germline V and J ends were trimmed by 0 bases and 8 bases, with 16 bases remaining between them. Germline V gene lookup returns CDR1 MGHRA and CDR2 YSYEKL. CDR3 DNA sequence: TGCGCCAGCAGCCAAGATAGGGGTTCCCAACGGGAAAAACTGTTTTTT. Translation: CASSQDRGSQREKLFF.

The CDR3 region is CASSYWDSSGANVLTF. The CDR3 nucleotides read TGTGCCAGCAGTTACTGGGACAGCTCTGGGGCCAACGTCCTGACTTTC. V usage is TRBV6-5 and J usage is TRBJ2-6, with 7 bases identical to TRBD1. Germline CDR1 reads MNHEY; CDR2 reads SVGAGI. The CDR3 consists of 16 residues. The ends lost 1 base at V and 0 bases at J; junction bases unmatched: 0.

CDR3 amino acids: CASSYPGRNEQFF. In DNA form, the CDR3 reads TGTGCCAGCAGTTATCCGGGCCGCAATGAGCAGTTCTTC. V usage is TRBV6-6 and J usage is TRBJ2-1; D gene uncertain. Per germline, CDR1 MNHNY and CDR2 SVGAGI (reference sequence). This CDR3 spans 13 amino acids. Deletions cut 3 bases from V and 6 bases from J, with 9 bases between.

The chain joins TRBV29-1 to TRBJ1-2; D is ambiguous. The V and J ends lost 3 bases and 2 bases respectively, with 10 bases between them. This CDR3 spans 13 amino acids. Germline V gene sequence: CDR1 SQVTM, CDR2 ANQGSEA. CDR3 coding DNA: TGCAGCGTTGACGCTGGGCGGAACTATGGCTACACCTTC. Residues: CSVDAGRNYGYTF.

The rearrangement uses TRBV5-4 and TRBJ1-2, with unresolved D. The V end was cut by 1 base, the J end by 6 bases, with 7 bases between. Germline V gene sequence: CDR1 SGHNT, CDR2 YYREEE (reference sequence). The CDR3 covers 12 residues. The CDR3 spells CASSLRENGYTF. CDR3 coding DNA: TGTGCCAGCAGCTTGCGGGAGAATGGCTACACCTTC.

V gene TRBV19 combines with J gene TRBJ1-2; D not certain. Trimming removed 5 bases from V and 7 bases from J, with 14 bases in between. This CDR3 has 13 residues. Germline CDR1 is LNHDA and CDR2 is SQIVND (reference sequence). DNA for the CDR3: TGTGCCAGTAGTCCCCCGCCGGGAGGTGGCTACACCTTC. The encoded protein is CASSPPPGGGYTF.

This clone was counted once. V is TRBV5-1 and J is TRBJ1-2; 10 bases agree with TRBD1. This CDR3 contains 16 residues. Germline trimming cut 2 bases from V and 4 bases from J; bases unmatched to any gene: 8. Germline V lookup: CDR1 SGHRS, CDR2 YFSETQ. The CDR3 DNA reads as TGCGCCAGCAGCTTTCAGACAGGGGGCAGCGGCTATGGCTACACCTTC. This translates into CASSFQTGGSGYGYTF.

This CDR3 reads CSAGTRNTGELFF. In DNA, the CDR3 is TGCAGCGCCGGGACTCGTAACACCGGGGAGCTGTTTTTT. The chain carries TRBV29-1 and TRBJ2-2, with a weak D call TRBD2 (6 bases). The V gene lost 7 bases and the J gene lost 2 bases, with 11 bases spanning the gap. The CDR3 is 13 amino acids. The germline V gene encodes CDR1 SQVTM and CDR2 ANQGSEA.

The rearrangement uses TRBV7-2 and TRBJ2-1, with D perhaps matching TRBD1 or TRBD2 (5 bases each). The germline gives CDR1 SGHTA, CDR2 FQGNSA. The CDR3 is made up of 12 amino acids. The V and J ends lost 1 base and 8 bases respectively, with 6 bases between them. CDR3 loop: CASSLGGYEQFF. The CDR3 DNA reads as TGTGCCAGCAGCTTAGGGGGGTATGAGCAGTTCTTC.

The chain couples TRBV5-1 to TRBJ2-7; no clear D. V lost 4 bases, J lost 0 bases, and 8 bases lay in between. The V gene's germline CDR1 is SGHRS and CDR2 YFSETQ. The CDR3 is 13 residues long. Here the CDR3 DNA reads TGCGCCAGCAGCCCGTTCAGCTCCTACGAGCAGTACTTC. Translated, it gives CASSPFSSYEQYF.

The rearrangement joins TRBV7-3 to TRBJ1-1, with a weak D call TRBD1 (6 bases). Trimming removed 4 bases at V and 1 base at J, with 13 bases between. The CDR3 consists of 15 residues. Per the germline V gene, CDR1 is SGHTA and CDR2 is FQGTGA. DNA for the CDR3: TGTGCCAGCAGCTGGACCGGGACACCGAACACTGAAGCTTTCTTT. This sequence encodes CASSWTGTPNTEAFF.

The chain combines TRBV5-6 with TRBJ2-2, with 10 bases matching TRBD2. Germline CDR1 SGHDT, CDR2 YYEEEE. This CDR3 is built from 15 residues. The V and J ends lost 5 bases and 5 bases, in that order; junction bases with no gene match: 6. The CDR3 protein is CASRSSGGATGELFF. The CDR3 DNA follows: TGTGCCAGCAGGTCTAGCGGGGGCGCAACCGGGGAGCTGTTTTTT.

In nucleotides, the CDR3 is TGCGCCAGCAGCTTGGCGGCGGGGGGGCACAATGAGCAGTTCTTC. Its protein is CASSLAAGGHNEQFF. The rearrangement joins TRBV5-1 to TRBJ2-1; 9 bases fit TRBD2. The germline V gene encodes CDR1 SGHRS and CDR2 YFSETQ. The CDR3 totals 15 residues. The V segment lost 0 bases and the J segment 5 bases; nucleotides outside the gene matches: 3. Together with reference TRBV5-1 and TRBJ2-1, the CDR3 gives the full variable domain: KAGVTQTPRYLIKTRGQQVTLSCSPISGHRSVSWYQQTPGQGLQFLFEYFSETQRNKGNFPGRFSGRQFSNSRSEMNVSTLELGDSALYLCASSLAAGGHNEQFFGPGTRLTVL.

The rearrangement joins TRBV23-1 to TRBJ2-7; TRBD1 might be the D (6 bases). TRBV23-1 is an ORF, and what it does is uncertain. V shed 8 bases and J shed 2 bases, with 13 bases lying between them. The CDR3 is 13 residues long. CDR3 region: CASPGTPTYEQYF. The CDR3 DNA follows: TGCGCCAGCCCCGGGACACCGACCTACGAGCAGTACTTC.

This chain's CDR3 is CACRGTTYEQYF. The CDR3 DNA is TGTGCCTGTCGGGGGACAACTTACGAGCAGTACTTC. This chain links TRBV30 with TRBJ2-7; D is perhaps TRBD1 or TRBD2 (6 bases each). The CDR3 is 12 amino acids. V was cut by 6 bases and J by 4 bases, with 13 bases left in between. Germline V lookup: CDR1 GTSNPN, CDR2 SVGIG (reference sequence).